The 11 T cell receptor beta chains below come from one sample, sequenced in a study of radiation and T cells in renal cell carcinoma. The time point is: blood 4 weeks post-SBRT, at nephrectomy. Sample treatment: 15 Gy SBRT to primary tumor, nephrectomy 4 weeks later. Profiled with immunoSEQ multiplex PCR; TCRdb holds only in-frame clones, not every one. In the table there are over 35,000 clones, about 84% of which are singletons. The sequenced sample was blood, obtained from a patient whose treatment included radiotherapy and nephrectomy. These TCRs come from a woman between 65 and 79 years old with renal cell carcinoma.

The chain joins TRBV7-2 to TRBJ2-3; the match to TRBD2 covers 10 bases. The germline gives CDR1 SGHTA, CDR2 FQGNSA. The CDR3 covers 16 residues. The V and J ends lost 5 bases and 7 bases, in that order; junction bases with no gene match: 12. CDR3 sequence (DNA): TGTGCCAGCAGCCTGTCGGCTAGCGGGGGACACAATACGCAGTATTTT. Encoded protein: CASSLSASGGHNTQYF.

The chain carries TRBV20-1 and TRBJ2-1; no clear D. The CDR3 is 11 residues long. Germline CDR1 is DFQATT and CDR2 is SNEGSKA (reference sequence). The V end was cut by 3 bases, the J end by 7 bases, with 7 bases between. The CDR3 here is CSASSTNEQFF. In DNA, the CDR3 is TGCAGTGCTAGTTCGACAAATGAGCAGTTCTTC.

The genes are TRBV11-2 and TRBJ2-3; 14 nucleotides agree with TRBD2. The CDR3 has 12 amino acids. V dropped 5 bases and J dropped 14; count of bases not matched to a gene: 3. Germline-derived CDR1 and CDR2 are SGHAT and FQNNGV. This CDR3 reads CASSHGLAGGYF. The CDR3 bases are TGTGCCAGCAGCCACGGACTAGCGGGAGGGTATTTT.

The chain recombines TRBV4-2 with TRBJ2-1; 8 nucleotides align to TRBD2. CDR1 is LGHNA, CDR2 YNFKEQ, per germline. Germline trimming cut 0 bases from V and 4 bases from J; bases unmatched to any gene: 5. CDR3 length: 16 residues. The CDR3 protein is CASSQDSTSGYNEQFF. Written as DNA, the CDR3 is TGTGCCAGCAGCCAAGATTCTACTAGCGGATACAATGAGCAGTTCTTC.

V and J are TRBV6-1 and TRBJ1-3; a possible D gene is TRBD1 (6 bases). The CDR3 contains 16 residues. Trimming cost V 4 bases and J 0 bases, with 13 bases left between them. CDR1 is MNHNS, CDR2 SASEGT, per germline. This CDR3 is CASSVSTGFSGNTIYF. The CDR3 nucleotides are TGTGCCAGCAGTGTTTCAACAGGGTTCTCTGGAAACACCATATATTTT.

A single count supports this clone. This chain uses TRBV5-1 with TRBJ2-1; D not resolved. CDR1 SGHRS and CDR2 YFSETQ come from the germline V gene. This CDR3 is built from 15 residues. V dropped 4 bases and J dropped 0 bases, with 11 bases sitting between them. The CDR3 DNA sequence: TGCGCCAGCAGCCCCCAGAGCCACTCCTACAATGAGCAGTTCTTC. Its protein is CASSPQSHSYNEQFF. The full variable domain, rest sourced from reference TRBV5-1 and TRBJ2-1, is KAGVTQTPRYLIKTRGQQVTLSCSPISGHRSVSWYQQTPGQGLQFLFEYFSETQRNKGNFPGRFSGRQFSNSRSEMNVSTLELGDSALYLCASSPQSHSYNEQFFGPGTRLTVL.

CDR3 nucleotides: TGCGCCAGCAGCTCATCTACCGAGAAGGACAATGAGCAGTTCTTC. Protein product: CASSSSTEKDNEQFF. This chain uses TRBV5-1 with TRBJ2-1, with D unresolved. Germline V gives CDR1 SGHRS, CDR2 YFSETQ. The V end lost 3 bases, the J end lost 5 bases, and 15 bases lay between the germline ends. The CDR3 contains 15 residues.

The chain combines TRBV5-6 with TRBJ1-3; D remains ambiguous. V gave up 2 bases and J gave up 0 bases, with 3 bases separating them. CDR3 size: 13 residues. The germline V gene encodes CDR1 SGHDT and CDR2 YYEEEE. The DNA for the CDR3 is TGTGCCAGCAGCTTCTACTCTGGAAACACCATATATTTT. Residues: CASSFYSGNTIYF.

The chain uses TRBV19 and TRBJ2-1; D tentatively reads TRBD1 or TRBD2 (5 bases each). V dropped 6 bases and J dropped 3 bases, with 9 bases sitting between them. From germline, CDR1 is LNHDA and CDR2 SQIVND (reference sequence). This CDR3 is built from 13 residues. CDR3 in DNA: TGTGCCAGTAGGGGGACGGACTACAATGAGCAGTTCTTC. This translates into CASRGTDYNEQFF.

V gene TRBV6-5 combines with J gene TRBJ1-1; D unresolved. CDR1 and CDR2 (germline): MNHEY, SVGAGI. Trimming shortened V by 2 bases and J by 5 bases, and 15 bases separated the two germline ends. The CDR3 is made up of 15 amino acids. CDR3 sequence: CASSYAGPTRTEAFF. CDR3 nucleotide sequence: TGTGCCAGCAGTTACGCCGGGCCTACGCGGACTGAAGCTTTCTTT.

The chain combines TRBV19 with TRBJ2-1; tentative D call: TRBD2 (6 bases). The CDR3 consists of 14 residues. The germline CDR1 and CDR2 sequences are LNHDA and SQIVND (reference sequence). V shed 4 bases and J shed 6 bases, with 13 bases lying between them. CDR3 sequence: CASSRGGGVNEQFF. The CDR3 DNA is TGTGCCAGTAGTAGGGGTGGAGGGGTCAATGAGCAGTTCTTC.